These 20 T cell receptor beta chains came from one sample sequenced in a study of blood T cell repertoires in COVID-19. Libraries were prepared by immunoSEQ multiplex PCR; TCRdb keeps only in-frame clonotypes and omits some of them. The sample has about 65,000 clones, 80% to 85% seen once. Sequencing used peripheral blood. The receptors derive from a human donor in a cohort sampled during active COVID-19.

The sample holds a few counts of this clone. The J gene is TRBJ1-1, the V gene TRBV2; 7 bases line up with TRBD1. CDR3 size: 15 residues. The junction had 8 bases not matched to a gene; V was cut back by 6 bases and J by 1 base. The germline gives CDR1 SNHLY, CDR2 FYNNEI. As DNA, the CDR3 is TGTGCCAGCAGCTACAGGGGAATTGGGAACACTGAAGCTTTCTTT. It translates to CASSYRGIGNTEAFF.

The chain is built from TRBV19 and TRBJ1-5; 9 bases agree with TRBD1. CDR1 is LNHDA, CDR2 SQIVND, per germline (reference sequence). This CDR3 region has 18 residues. Germline trimming cut 7 bases from V and 1 base from J; bases unmatched to any gene: 14. The CDR3 region is CASTTSGQGERSNQPQHF. The CDR3 DNA is TGTGCCAGTACTACATCGGGACAGGGTGAAAGAAGCAATCAGCCCCAGCATTTT.

This clone was recorded a few times. The genes are TRBV24-1 and TRBJ2-5, with D perhaps matching TRBD1 (6 bases). Trimming removed 5 bases at V and 1 base at J, with 13 bases between. Germline CDR1 reads KGHDR; CDR2 reads SFDVKD. This CDR3 spans 15 amino acids. For the CDR3, the DNA is TGTGCCACCAGTGCCCACACAGGGTCCCAAGAGACCCAGTACTTC. Its protein product is CATSAHTGSQETQYF.

The rearrangement uses TRBV3-1 (or the pseudogene TRBV3-2) and TRBJ2-5; a weak D match, TRBD2 (7 bases). Germline-derived CDR1 and CDR2 are LGHDT and YNNKEL (reference sequence). The CDR3 extends over 17 amino acids. V lost 0 bases, J lost 1 base, and 15 bases lay in between. The CDR3 loop reads CASSQEGGVYFQETQYF. In DNA, the CDR3 is TGTGCCAGCAGCCAAGAAGGGGGGGTCTACTTCCAAGAGACCCAGTACTTC.

The rearrangement joins TRBV6-5 to TRBJ1-2, with a tentative D call TRBD1 (5 bases). The germline gives CDR1 MNHEY, CDR2 SVGAGI. CDR3 length: 15 residues. Trimming removed 5 bases from V and 6 bases from J, with 19 bases in between. This CDR3 is CASSHYSDSRNGYTF. The CDR3 DNA is TGTGCCAGCAGTCACTATTCCGACAGCCGAAATGGCTACACCTTC.

The chain links TRBV21-1 to TRBJ2-3; TRBD1 is taken as the D call from the table, unchecked against the DNA. TRBV21-1 is a recognized pseudogene. The CDR3 extends over 15 amino acids. CDR3 DNA: TGTGCCAGCAGCATTAGGGCAGGGAGCACAGATACGCAGTATTTT. Translating it yields CASSIRAGSTDTQYF.

The chain couples TRBV2 to TRBJ1-6; D gene uncertain. Trimming took 4 bases from V and 6 from J, leaving 10 bases between them. Germline V gene data show CDR1 as SNHLY and CDR2 as FYNNEI. The CDR3 contains 14 residues. This CDR3 reads CASSVSGGNSPLHF. In DNA form, the CDR3 reads TGTGCCAGCAGTGTTTCCGGAGGTAATTCACCCCTCCACTTT.

The CDR3 sequence: CASSPPGTRVLETQYF. CDR3 DNA: TGTGCCAGCAGCCCTCCCGGGACTAGAGTGTTAGAGACCCAGTACTTC. This chain links TRBV7-2 with TRBJ2-5; 8 bases agree with TRBD2. Germline-derived CDR1 and CDR2 are SGHTA and FQGNSA. V gave up 5 bases and J gave up 4 bases; unmatched junction bases: 12. The CDR3 extends over 16 amino acids.

The chain has TRBV5-1 and TRBJ1-3, with TRBD1 identical over 11 bases. After removal of 0 bases from V and 3 bases from J, the junction contained 5 bases not matched to a gene. The CDR3 length is 17 residues. Germline-derived CDR1 and CDR2 are SGHRS and YFSETQ. Written as DNA, the CDR3 is TGCGCCAGCAGCTTGGTCGGACAGGGGGCGCTTGGAAACACCATATATTTT. Its protein is CASSLVGQGALGNTIYF.

The CDR3 here is CASSLDGQGAEAFF. In nucleotides, the CDR3 is TGCGCCAGCAGCTTGGATGGGCAGGGCGCTGAAGCTTTCTTT. The chain recombines TRBV5-1 with TRBJ1-1; a weak D match, TRBD1 (5 bases). Looked up from germline, CDR1 is SGHRS and CDR2 is YFSETQ. The CDR3 runs 14 residues. The germline V and J ends were trimmed by 0 bases and 6 bases, with 12 bases remaining between them.

The chain couples TRBV6-2 or TRBV6-3 to TRBJ2-6; 7 nucleotides match TRBD1. The length of the CDR3 is 17 residues. CDR1 and CDR2 (germline): MNHEY, SVGEGT. V dropped 1 base and J dropped 0; count of bases not matched to a gene: 3. The CDR3 sequence: CASSYWDRRSGANVLTF. For the CDR3, the DNA is TGTGCCAGCAGTTACTGGGACAGACGCTCTGGGGCCAACGTCCTGACTTTC.

This clone appeared a few times. This rearrangement joins TRBV5-1 to TRBJ1-5, with D perhaps matching TRBD1 (5 bases). Trimming cost V 2 bases and J 0 bases, with 6 bases left between them. From germline, CDR1 is SGHRS and CDR2 YFSETQ. The CDR3 has 14 residues. CDR3 coding DNA: TGCGCCAGCAGCTTCGGACATAGCAATCAGCCCCAGCATTTT. It is translated as CASSFGHSNQPQHF.

J is TRBJ1-2 and V is TRBV5-6, with D tentatively TRBD1 (5 bases). V lost 0 bases to trimming and J lost 4 bases, with 19 bases between them. Germline lookup yields CDR1 SGHDT and CDR2 YYEEEE. The length of the CDR3 is 17 residues. The CDR3 here is CASSLGEGTEVVYGYTF. The CDR3 region has the DNA TGTGCCAGCAGCTTGGGAGAGGGGACTGAAGTTGTCTATGGCTACACCTTC.

This rearrangement joins TRBV28 to TRBJ2-1, with TRBD1 identical over 9 bases. Germline-derived CDR1 and CDR2 are MDHEN and SYDVKM. The J segment lost 1 base and the V segment lost 7 bases, leaving 8 bases of the junction unmatched. There are 16 residues in the CDR3. DNA of the CDR3: TGTGCCAGCAACGCATACGGGACAGGGTCCTACAATGAGCAGTTCTTC. Protein: CASNAYGTGSYNEQFF.

The chain combines TRBV11-1 with TRBJ2-2, with D possibly matching TRBD2 (7 bases). Germline-derived CDR1 and CDR2 are SGHAT and FQDESV (reference sequence). The CDR3 is 16 amino acids. Trimming cost V 6 bases and J 2 bases, with 16 bases left between them. Here the CDR3 reads CASSLRGGVNTGELFF. Here the CDR3 DNA reads TGTGCCAGCAGTCTGCGCGGGGGCGTTAACACCGGGGAGCTGTTTTTT.

V usage is TRBV6-1 and J usage is TRBJ1-1; 9 bases fit TRBD1. There are 20 residues in the CDR3. Germline CDR1 is MNHNS and CDR2 is SASEGT. Trimming took 3 bases from V and 7 from J; bases not matched to a gene: 24. The CDR3 bases are TGTGCCAGCAGTGACCCCGGGACAGGGAAGAGGGGGGTGTCGCTGGATGAAGCTTTCTTT. This translates into CASSDPGTGKRGVSLDEAFF.

CDR3 bases: TGTGCCAGTAGTATCCCGGGACAGGGTACCGTGAACACTGAAGCTTTCTTT. The encoded protein is CASSIPGQGTVNTEAFF. The chain has TRBV19 and TRBJ1-1; the match to TRBD1 covers 9 bases. With V trimmed by 3 bases and J by 0 bases, 8 bases remained unmatched. This CDR3 region has 17 residues. From germline, CDR1 is LNHDA and CDR2 SQIVND (reference sequence).

The chain combines TRBV27 with TRBJ1-1; 8 bases fit TRBD1. Trimming at V came to 5 bases and at J to 10 bases, leaving 6 bases not matched to a gene. The germline V gene encodes CDR1 MNHEY and CDR2 SMNVEV (reference sequence). The CDR3 totals 12 residues. CDR3 nucleotides: TGTGCCAGCAGTCCAAGGACAGGGCGAGCTTTCTTT. Translation: CASSPRTGRAFF.

The CDR3 protein is CASSGRGVSTDTQYF. Here the CDR3 DNA reads TGTGCCAGCAGCGGACGGGGGGTTAGTACAGATACGCAGTATTTT. V is TRBV7-6 and J is TRBJ2-3, with TRBD2 matching over 7 bases. Germline-derived CDR1 and CDR2 are SGHVS and FNYEAQ. With V trimmed by 5 bases and J by 3 bases, 8 bases remained unmatched. The CDR3 runs to 15 residues.

In its sample, this clone was seen a few times. The chain is built from TRBV5-1 and TRBJ2-5; D remains ambiguous. The V and J ends lost 0 bases and 7 bases respectively, with 4 bases between them. The CDR3 spans 11 residues. Germline-derived CDR1 and CDR2 are SGHRS and YFSETQ. The DNA for the CDR3 is TGCGCCAGCAGCTTGGCGGGGACCCAGTACTTC. Amino acids: CASSLAGTQYF. The full variable domain, in which reference TRBV5-1 and TRBJ2-5 provide the parts outside the CDR3, is KAGVTQTPRYLIKTRGQQVTLSCSPISGHRSVSWYQQTPGQGLQFLFEYFSETQRNKGNFPGRFSGRQFSNSRSEMNVSTLELGDSALYLCASSLAGTQYFGPGTRLLVL.